The rows below give T cell receptor beta chains drawn from one sample of a study of cytomegalovirus exposure and HLA in healthy donors. Using immunoSEQ multiplex PCR, the repertoire was profiled, and TCRdb retains in-frame clones only, with some absent. The table lists approximately 150,000 clones, around 90% of them singletons. The sequencing sample was made of PBMCs. The receptors originated from a woman between 18 and 30 years old in good health and CMV-seropositive. CDR3s include the opening cysteine and the closing phenylalanine or tryptophan. D genes are given only for firm matches. Some rows have no size entry. The others give once, few or many, or a class for an expanded clone.

d_call j_call v_call clone_size cdr3_aa cdr3_nt
. TRBJ2-7 TRBV11-2 . CASSLELYEQYF TGTGCCAGCAGCTTAGAACTTTACGAGCAGTACTTC
. TRBJ2-3 TRBV5-4 . CASREGAGGYTDTQYF TGTGCCAGCAGGGAGGGGGCGGGAGGTTACACAGATACGCAGTATTTT
TRBD1 TRBJ2-7 TRBV2 . CASRETGDREQYF TGTGCCAGCAGGGAGACAGGGGATCGGGAGCAGTACTTC
. TRBJ1-1 TRBV2 . CASRDRQANTEAFF TGTGCCAGCAGGGACCGACAGGCGAACACTGAAGCTTTCTTT
. TRBJ2-5 TRBV5-1 . CASSLWASPKETQYF TGCGCCAGCAGCTTGTGGGCTAGCCCTAAAGAGACCCAGTACTTC
. TRBJ2-1 TRBV9 . CASSVASSYNEQFF TGTGCCAGCAGCGTAGCCAGTTCCTACAATGAGCAGTTCTTC
TRBD2 TRBJ2-5 TRBV11-2 . CASSRGLAGIQETQYF TGTGCCAGCAGCCGCGGACTAGCGGGCATCCAAGAGACCCAGTACTTC
TRBD1 TRBJ2-5 TRBV12-5 . CASSSPRVGTGGAETQYF TGTGCTTCCTCCAGTCCCCGTGTGGGGACAGGGGGCGCGGAGACCCAGTACTTC
. TRBJ1-4 TRBV28 once CASSLKGGSNEKLFF TGTGCCAGCAGTTTAAAGGGCGGGTCTAATGAAAAACTGTTTTTT
TRBD2 TRBJ2-1 TRBV9 . CASNRRLAGLYNEQFF TGTGCCAGCAACCGGCGACTAGCGGGACTCTACAATGAGCAGTTCTTC
TRBD2 TRBJ2-7 TRBV4-2 . CASSQEGTSDTYEQYF TGTGCCAGCAGCCAAGAAGGGACTAGCGATACCTACGAGCAGTACTTC
. TRBJ1-2 TRBV7-2 . CASSLSLYGYTF TGTGCCAGCAGCTTATCCTTGTATGGCTACACCTTC
. TRBJ1-5 TRBV19 . CASSTGYWQPQHF TGTGCCAGTAGTACGGGGTATTGGCAGCCCCAGCATTTT
. TRBJ2-7 TRBV21-1 . CASARRTGQGAWEQYF TGTGCCAGCGCTCGCCGTACGGGACAGGGGGCGTGGGAGCAGTACTTC
. TRBJ1-1 TRBV7-2 . CASSLGEGWTEAFF TGTGCCAGCAGCTTAGGTGAGGGTTGGACTGAAGCTTTCTTT
. TRBJ2-7 TRBV6-5 . CASSARQQKSYEQYF TGTGCCAGCAGTGCCCGACAGCAAAAATCCTACGAGCAGTACTTC
. TRBJ2-7 TRBV11-3 . CASSHREPYYEQYF TGTGCCAGCAGCCATCGGGAGCCCTACTACGAGCAGTACTTC
TRBD2 TRBJ2-3 TRBV30 few CAYGTSGRTDTQYF TGTGCCTATGGGACTAGCGGGAGGACAGATACGCAGTATTTT
. TRBJ1-2 TRBV5-6 . CASSLWGGGPYGYTF TGTGCCAGCAGCTTGTGGGGGGGAGGGCCCTATGGCTACACCTTC
. TRBJ2-7 TRBV9 . CASSVSLVHEQYF TGTGCCAGCAGCGTATCCTTAGTCCACGAGCAGTACTTC
TRBD2 TRBJ2-7 TRBV19 . CASALAVSSYEQYF TGTGCCAGTGCGCTAGCGGTTAGCTCCTACGAGCAGTACTTC
TRBD2 TRBJ2-7 TRBV28 . CASSLAGGSSYEQYF TGTGCCAGCAGTTTAGCGGGAGGGAGCTCCTACGAGCAGTACTTC
TRBD2 TRBJ2-7 TRBV4-1 . CASSGPSGRTPYEQYF TGCGCCAGCAGCGGACCTAGCGGGAGGACTCCCTACGAGCAGTACTTC
. TRBJ2-7 TRBV18 . CASSPTPGYSYEQYF TGTGCCAGCTCACCAACTCCAGGATACTCCTACGAGCAGTACTTC
TRBD1 TRBJ2-7 TRBV28 . CASRKRAGTAAYEQYF TGTGCCAGCCGAAAGAGGGCCGGGACAGCGGCCTACGAGCAGTACTTC
. TRBJ2-1 TRBV9 . CASSGPNEQFF TGTGCCAGCAGCGGGCCAAATGAGCAGTTCTTC
TRBD1 TRBJ2-3 TRBV29-1 . CSVVATGGKDTQYF TGCAGCGTCGTAGCGACAGGGGGGAAGGATACGCAGTATTTT
TRBD2 TRBJ2-1 TRBV29-1 . CSARGTSGRNEQFF TGCAGCGCGCGGGGGACTAGCGGGAGGAATGAGCAGTTCTTC
TRBD2 TRBJ2-7 TRBV10-1 once CASSDPSGLGIGYEQYF TGCGCCAGCAGTGATCCGTCGGGACTAGGGATTGGGTACGAGCAGTACTTC
. TRBJ2-7 TRBV14 . CASSQDHTYEQYF TGTGCCAGCAGCCAAGATCACACCTACGAGCAGTACTTC
. TRBJ1-1 TRBV2 . CASSEIRGNTEAFF TGTGCCAGCAGTGAGATAAGGGGAAACACTGAAGCTTTCTTT
. TRBJ2-7 TRBV25-1 few CASSAGEQYF TGTGCCAGCAGTGCGGGGGAGCAGTACTTC
. TRBJ2-3 TRBV27 . CASSLAAPTDTQYF TGTGCCAGCAGTTTAGCGGCCCCCACAGATACGCAGTATTTT
TRBD2 TRBJ2-1 TRBV28 . CASSLHSSGRITVRNEQFF TGTGCCAGCAGCCTTCATTCCAGCGGGAGAATCACGGTTCGCAATGAGCAGTTCTTC
TRBD2 TRBJ2-3 TRBV7-8 . CASRPTASGGIDTQYF TGTGCCAGCAGACCCACGGCTAGCGGGGGTATTGATACGCAGTATTTT